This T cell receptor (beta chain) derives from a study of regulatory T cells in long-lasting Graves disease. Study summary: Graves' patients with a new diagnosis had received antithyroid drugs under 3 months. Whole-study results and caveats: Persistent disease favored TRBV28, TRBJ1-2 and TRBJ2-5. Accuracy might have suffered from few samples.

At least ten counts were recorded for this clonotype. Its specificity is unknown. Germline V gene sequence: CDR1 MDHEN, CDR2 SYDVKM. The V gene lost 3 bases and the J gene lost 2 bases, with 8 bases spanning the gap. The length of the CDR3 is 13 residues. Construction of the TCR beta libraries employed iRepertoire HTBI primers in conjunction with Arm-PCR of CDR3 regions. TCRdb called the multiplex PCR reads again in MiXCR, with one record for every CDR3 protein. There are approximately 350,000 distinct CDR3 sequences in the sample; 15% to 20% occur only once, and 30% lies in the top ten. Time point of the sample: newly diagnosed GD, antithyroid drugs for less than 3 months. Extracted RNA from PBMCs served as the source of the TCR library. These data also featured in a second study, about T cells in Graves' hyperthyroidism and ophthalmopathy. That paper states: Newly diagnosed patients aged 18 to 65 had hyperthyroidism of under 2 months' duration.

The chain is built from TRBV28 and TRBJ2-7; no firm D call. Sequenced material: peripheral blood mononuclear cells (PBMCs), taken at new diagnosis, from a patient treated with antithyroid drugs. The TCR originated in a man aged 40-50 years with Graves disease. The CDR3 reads CASSFALAYEQYF. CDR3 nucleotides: TGTGCCAGCAGTTTTGCTCTTGCCTACGAGCAGTACTTC.